The clone carrying this TCR beta chain turned up a few times. The CDR3 is made up of 14 amino acids. The V and J ends lost 9 bases and 5 bases, in that order; junction bases with no gene match: 8. In germline, CDR1 is LNHDA, CDR2 SQIVND (reference sequence). Using immunoSEQ multiplex PCR, the repertoire was profiled, and TCRdb retains in-frame clones only, with some absent. This table holds about 210,000 clones, about 91% found once. These data originate in a study of blood T cell repertoires in COVID-19. This TCR was sampled from a woman between 40 and 50 years old with acute or convalescent COVID-19. The sequencing input was peripheral blood. This sequence joins TRBV19 and TRBJ2-1; 9 nucleotides match TRBD2. The CDR3 here is CASKFASGDNEQFF. DNA of the CDR3: TGTGCCAGCAAATTCGCTAGCGGGGACAATGAGCAGTTCTTC.